This T cell receptor beta chain was found in a study of T cell clones after liver transplantation. The overall study: Blood was drawn pre-transplant, before withdrawal, and after full or failed withdrawal.

CDR3 length: 11 residues. V gave up 7 bases and J gave up 5 bases; unmatched junction bases: 5. Germline CDR1 is SQVTM and CDR2 is ANQGSEA. TCRdb's copy holds only in-frame clones and misses some; the assay was immunoSEQ multiplex PCR. The table includes some 6,000 clones, 80% detected once. The sequencing used CD8+ T cells from blood, collected approximately 3.5 years after liver transplant. The source of this sequence is a human patient who received a liver transplant. The graft donor may have given rise to some T cells. The rearrangement links TRBV29-1 to TRBJ2-7, with 7 bases aligning to TRBD1. The CDR3 DNA follows: TGCAGCGCCTTGACAGGGCACGAGCAGTACTTC. It is translated as CSALTGHEQYF.